The clone carrying this T cell receptor (beta chain) was seen ten or more times. Its antigen is unknown. The data originate from a study of neurological immune-mediated disorders. Study-wide findings and caveats: HTLV-1-associated myelopathy led in TCR clonal expansion, while multiple sclerosis ranked lowest, below healthy controls.

From the 5' RACE reads, TCRdb called clonotypes with MiXCR, one entry per CDR3 protein. The sample records 100,000 or so distinct CDR3 sequences, about 3.8% being singletons. The V gene's germline CDR1 is SGDLS and CDR2 YYNGEE. This CDR3 is built from 13 residues. V was clipped by 2 bases and J by 8 bases, with 13 bases between them. Source material: PBMCs. The gene calls are TRBV9 and TRBJ1-2; D call uncertain. The TCR was taken from a woman aged 18 to 35 with multiple sclerosis. In DNA form, the CDR3 reads TGTGCCAGCAGCGTTAGGTGGGAAAAAGGCTACACCTTC. Translating it yields CASSVRWEKGYTF. The full variable domain, its missing parts supplied by reference TRBV9 and TRBJ1-2, is DSGVTQTPKHLITATGQRVTLRCSPRSGDLSVYWYQQSLDQGLQFLIQYYNGEERAKGNILERFSAQQFPDLHSELNLSSLELGDSALYFCASSVRWEKGYTFGSGTRLTVV.